This record concerns one T cell receptor beta chain sequence. The data are from a study of technical replicates of blood from four donors. Germline CDR1 GTSNPN, CDR2 SVGIG (reference sequence). V was shortened by 1 base and J by 4 bases, with 19 bases between the two germline ends. CDR3 length equals 16 residues. The table came from immunoSEQ multiplex PCR; TCRdb's copy has only in-frame clones and leaves some out. The repertoire holds roughly 100,000 clones, with 85% to 95% as singletons. The sequencing input was T cells isolated from PBMCs. The chain carries TRBV30 and TRBJ1-1, with a weak D call TRBD1 (5 bases). The clonotype originates from a human donor in good health. This CDR3 is CAWSDPGAGEATEAFF. The DNA of the CDR3 is TGTGCCTGGAGTGACCCCGGGGCGGGGGAGGCCACTGAAGCTTTCTTT.